Each of the 17 T cell receptor beta chains below was sequenced from the same sample in a study of cytomegalovirus exposure and HLA in healthy donors. The PCR used 60 Vbeta and 13 Jbeta primers. Profiled with immunoSEQ multiplex PCR; TCRdb holds only in-frame clones, not every one. The sample yields about 150,000 clones, 70% to 90% seen once. Material for sequencing was PBMCs. Receptor source: a woman aged 18-29 years in good health and CMV-seronegative.

This sequence joins TRBV10-3 and TRBJ2-1; 14 bases agree with TRBD2. The germline CDR1 and CDR2 sequences are ENHRY and SYGVKD. CDR3 size: 19 residues. Trimming cost V 6 bases and J 0 bases; bases outside gene matches: 10. The DNA of the CDR3 is TGTGCCATCAGCTTTACCGGGACTAGCGGGAGTAGCTCCTACAATGAGCAGTTCTTC. Its protein is CAISFTGTSGSSSYNEQFF.

This chain links TRBV10-3 with TRBJ1-2; D is unresolved. V gave up 2 bases and J gave up 3 bases, with 7 bases separating them. The germline CDR1 and CDR2 sequences are ENHRY and SYGVKD. This CDR3 comprises 13 residues. The CDR3 DNA sequence: TGTGCCATCAGTGAGGAGAGGGACTATGGCTACACCTTC. This codes for CAISEERDYGYTF.

This clone was recorded once. V is TRBV30 and J is TRBJ1-5; 8 bases match TRBD1. Germline trimming cut 0 bases from V and 5 bases from J; bases unmatched to any gene: 0. Germline CDR1 reads GTSNPN; CDR2 reads SVGIG (reference sequence). CDR3 length: 13 residues. In DNA form, the CDR3 reads TGTGCCTGGAGTGTACAGGGGGATCAGCCCCAGCATTTT. This translates into CAWSVQGDQPQHF.

This chain joins TRBV2 and TRBJ2-3; 9 positions agree with TRBD2. The CDR3 extends over 15 amino acids. Germline lookup yields CDR1 SNHLY and CDR2 FYNNEI. The ends lost 5 bases at V and 3 bases at J; junction bases unmatched: 6. CDR3 sequence: CASSLAGIPTDTQYF. In DNA form, the CDR3 reads TGTGCCAGCAGTCTAGCGGGGATTCCGACAGATACGCAGTATTTT. Full variable domain (outside the CDR3, taken from reference TRBV2 and TRBJ2-3): EPEVTQTPSHQVTQMGQEVILRCVPISNHLYFYWYRQILGQKVEFLVSFYNNEISEKSEIFDDQFSVERPDGSNFTLKIRSTKLEDSAMYFCASSLAGIPTDTQYFGPGTRLTVL.

Only one count was recorded for this clone. The rearrangement joins TRBV7-2 to TRBJ2-5; D possibly corresponds to TRBD1 (6 bases). V dropped 7 bases and J dropped 2 bases, with 8 bases sitting between them. CDR3 length: 12 amino acids. The V gene's germline CDR1 is SGHTA and CDR2 FQGNSA. This CDR3 reads CASNGQQETQYF. CDR3 nucleotides: TGTGCCAGCAACGGACAGCAAGAGACCCAGTACTTC.

The chain recombines TRBV6-5 with TRBJ1-2; D unclear. The CDR3 length is 13 residues. Germline V gene sequence: CDR1 MNHEY, CDR2 SVGAGI. Trimming cost V 3 bases and J 5 bases, with 10 bases left between them. The CDR3 reads CASSYEPLYGYTF. The CDR3 coding sequence is TGTGCCAGCAGTTATGAGCCCCTTTATGGCTACACCTTC.

This rearrangement joins TRBV5-1 to TRBJ1-2, with D perhaps matching TRBD1 (5 bases). Germline CDR1 SGHRS, CDR2 YFSETQ. The V gene lost 4 bases and the J gene lost 4 bases, with 11 bases spanning the gap. This CDR3 has 13 amino acids. Here the CDR3 reads CASSPVRGYGYTF. The CDR3 region has the DNA TGCGCCAGCAGCCCGGTAAGGGGCTATGGCTACACCTTC.

This chain connects TRBV5-6 to TRBJ2-3; perhaps TRBD1 as D (5 bases). The V gene's germline CDR1 is SGHDT and CDR2 YYEEEE. Trimming pared 0 bases from V and 3 bases from J, leaving 17 bases between. The CDR3 consists of 17 residues. CDR3 sequence: CASSLGFSRVKTDTQYF. CDR3 DNA sequence: TGTGCCAGCAGCTTGGGGTTCAGCAGGGTTAAAACAGATACGCAGTATTTT.

The chain links TRBV27 to TRBJ2-3, with D unclear. Germline CDR1 is MNHEY and CDR2 is SMNVEV (reference sequence). The CDR3 length is 12 residues. The V end lost 6 bases, the J end lost 3 bases, and 7 bases lay between the germline ends. This CDR3 reads CASSRATDTQYF. The CDR3 DNA reads TGTGCCAGCAGCCGCGCGACAGATACGCAGTATTTT.

This clone has only one observation. One end of the junction fails to match germline, which may point to a read error. Other DNA sequences within the sample encode an identical CDR3. This chain uses TRBV27 with TRBJ2-3, with D unclear. Germline CDR1 MNHEY, CDR2 SMNVEV (reference sequence). This CDR3 spans 16 amino acids. CDR3 in amino acids: CASSLRVIGSTDTQYF. The CDR3 DNA is TGCGCCAGCAGTTTACGGGTGATCGGCAGTACAGATACGCAGTATTTT.

The sample holds a few counts of this clone. The J gene is TRBJ1-1, the V gene TRBV7-2; 8 positions agree with TRBD1. After removal of 1 base from V and 10 bases from J, the junction contained 2 bases not matched to a gene. CDR1 and CDR2 from the germline V gene are SGHTA and FQGNSA. The CDR3 length is 12 residues. CDR3 nucleotides: TGTGCCAGCAGCTTAGACAGGGGGGGAGCTTTCTTT. It codes for CASSLDRGGAFF.

This clone appeared once. The chain employs TRBV25-1 and TRBJ1-2, with 7 nucleotides matching TRBD1. Germline V gene sequence: CDR1 MGHDK, CDR2 SYGVNS. The J segment lost 8 bases and the V segment lost 3 bases, leaving 6 bases of the junction unmatched. The CDR3 sequence is 13 residues long. CDR3 coding DNA: TGTGCCAGCAGTGACCGTCACAGGGGCGGCTACACCTTC. Translating gives CASSDRHRGGYTF.

The rearrangement links TRBV5-1 to TRBJ2-1; 11 bases map to TRBD2. This CDR3 is built from 15 residues. V was pared by 4 bases and J by 7 bases, with 7 bases of the junction left unmatched. Looked up from germline, CDR1 is SGHRS and CDR2 is YFSETQ. In DNA, the CDR3 is TGCGCCAGCAGCCCGGCCGGGACTAGCGGAAATGAGCAGTTCTTC. It encodes CASSPAGTSGNEQFF.

This rearrangement joins TRBV9 to TRBJ2-5, with D possibly being TRBD2 (5 bases). The J call may be mistaken, given a closer DNA end match to TRBJ2-7. The CDR3 is 17 residues long. The germline V gene has CDR1 SGDLS and CDR2 YYNGEE. CDR3 coding DNA: TGTGCCAGCAGCGTAGGAACTACTCGGAGCGGAACCTACGAGCAGTACTTC. It codes for CASSVGTTRSGTYEQYF.

V gene TRBV5-1 combines with J gene TRBJ1-1, with D tentatively TRBD1 (5 bases). The V end lost 0 bases, the J end lost 1 base, and 19 bases lay between the germline ends. The CDR3 covers 18 residues. The V gene's germline CDR1 is SGHRS and CDR2 YFSETQ. This chain's CDR3 is CASSLEGAGPRGNTEAFF. Here the CDR3 DNA reads TGCGCCAGCAGCTTGGAAGGTGCAGGGCCAAGGGGGAACACTGAAGCTTTCTTT.

This clone was seen a single time. In DNA form, the CDR3 reads TGTGCCAGCAGTGGAGACAGGTCCTACGAGCAGTACTTC. This gives the protein CASSGDRSYEQYF. The gene calls are TRBV27 and TRBJ2-7, with D perhaps TRBD1 (6 bases). Germline V CDR1 and CDR2: MNHEY, SMNVEV (reference sequence). Trimming left V 5 bases short and J 1 base short, with 9 bases between. The CDR3 runs to 13 residues.

The V gene is TRBV28, the J gene TRBJ1-2; no clear D. The CDR3 runs 13 residues. The V gene's germline CDR1 is MDHEN and CDR2 SYDVKM. V lost 8 bases and J 0 bases, leaving 10 bases between the germline ends. Here the CDR3 reads CASGIVANYGYTF. In DNA, the CDR3 is TGTGCCAGCGGTATAGTAGCTAACTATGGCTACACCTTC.